The sample holds a few counts of the clone carrying this T cell receptor (beta chain). The entry originates in a study of T cell repertoires in cytomegalovirus infection. In the study overall: Shared public TCR beta signatures pointed to both CMV infection and a matching HLA type.

One entry per CDR3 protein, called by TCRdb with MiXCR from the reads. The sample lists hundreds of thousands of distinct CDR3 sequences, more than 20% occurring once. The specimen sequenced was CD8+ T cells from PBMCs. This receptor was obtained from a human donor in good health (CMV status not recorded). Some clones in this sample may be carry-over from other donors' samples.

The CDR3: CSVVDSSGGTLDTQYF. As DNA, the CDR3 is TGCAGCGTGGTTGATTCTAGCGGGGGGACGTTAGATACGCAGTATTTT. V usage is TRBV29-1 and J usage is TRBJ2-3, with 11 bases lining up with TRBD2. CDR1 and CDR2 (germline): SQVTM, ANQGSEA. There are 16 residues in the CDR3. The V segment lost 6 bases and the J segment 5 bases; nucleotides outside the gene matches: 13.